This TCR beta chain was captured by sequencing in a study of identifying expanded T cells in peripheral blood (dated 2019 in TCRdb). Background for the entire study: Technical replicates were generated by sequencing separate aliquots of the same genomic DNA pool, and four replicates were compared pairwise. Findings and caveats that apply to the study as a whole: Between technical replicates the binomial model flagged approximately 1.3 differentially abundant clones, whereas over two weeks the binomial model flagged about 15 and over approximately four weeks 19 to 20. In all healthy donors, the variance in clone template counts between samples taken roughly 14 days apart rose significantly as total template count increased. The authors expected that biological variance in healthy repertoires might rise further over much longer intervals, such as months to years. Both the number of clones called differentially abundant and the false-positive rate were significantly reduced by the beta-binomial model across all healthy-donor time intervals.

Details on this clone: Its antigen remains undetermined. Base qualities are not provided; no much larger clone lies one nucleotide away.

TCRbeta CDR3 regions were profiled by bias-controlled multiplex PCR amplification of genomic DNA with the immunoSEQ Assay. The study's own analysis went as follows. To quantify the absolute abundance of each unique TCRbeta CDR3 region, the sequences were collapsed and filtered. Differential abundance was tested with a binomial (Fisher-equivalent) model and with a beta-binomial model adding time-dependent variance fitted from healthy donors. Any clone with fewer than 5 combined templates was excluded, and a clone was called differentially abundant if its Benjamini-Hochberg FDR was below 0.01. The form v = (b*log(k)+a)^2 was used to model beta-binomial variance as a function of total template count across the two samples. TCRdb stores this immuneACCESS table with in-frame sequences only. Part of the clones is absent; in the studies checked, under half of the shortfall reflects unresolved V genes, and no reason is known for the rest. The D gene and trimming were derived from the DNA, and the V and J assignments and clone size from that table. A total of about 97,000 clones appear in this sample, roughly 89% of them only once. The top ten clonotypes cover roughly a sixth of the sample.

Including cysteine and phenylalanine, the CDR3 has 14 amino acids. CDR3 DNA is the only sequence kept; it has 42 bases, read in frame from the first base. Trimming costs V 0 bases and J 5 bases, and their ends lie 8 bases apart. The germline V gene (reference sequence) sets CDR1 to LNHNV and CDR2 to YYDKDF. During the collection period, no infections or other immune events were recorded for the healthy donors. To calibrate time-dependent variance in a beta-binomial model of T-cell clone differential abundance, blood repertoires from healthy donors were used as a training cohort. The training cohort comprised about ten healthy donors, 3 female and 7 male. Donor ages ranged from 29 to 64 years, with an average of 43 years. Whole blood was collected from each healthy donor at three time points spaced around 2 weeks apart and obtained from a commercial supplier. For immunosequencing, genomic DNA was extracted from unsorted whole blood.

This TCR derives from a person aged 18 to 75 in good health. Input material: blood. The chain couples TRBV15 to TRBJ1-5; the D gene assignment is ambiguous. The DNA sequence follows: TGTGCCACCAGCAGAGATCGGCTCGATCAGCCCCAGCATTTT. Its translation reads: CATSRDRLDQPQHF.